Detailed here is one T cell receptor beta chain. Clones were sequenced by immunoSEQ multiplex PCR, and TCRdb holds only the in-frame ones, with some missing. The sample contains over 40,000 clones, 85% to 90% of which appear only once. V trimming: 1 base; J trimming: 4 bases; junction bases outside the gene matches: 7. From germline, CDR1 is SNHLY and CDR2 FYNNEI. The CDR3 spans 15 residues. This sample was included in a study of control samples from healthy donors and cancer patients. The chain carries TRBV2 and TRBJ2-7; 7 positions match TRBD1. Material: PBMCs. This clonotype originated in a man over 45 with head and neck cancer. In nucleotides, the CDR3 is TGTGCCAGCAGTGAAGAGGAAGGGGGCAGTTACGAGCAGTACTTC. Amino acids: CASSEEEGGSYEQYF.